This T cell receptor beta chain is from a study of T cells after yellow fever vaccination. Study background: SMART-Seq v4 Ultra Low Input served to prepare low-cell-number fractions. Overall study findings and caveats: Detected again after the booster were most primary-vaccination clones, at 95% to 98% CD4 and 80% to 90% CD8. Just a small share of clonotypes turned up in the CD4 compartment as well as the CD8 compartment.

On this clonotype: The antigen is unknown.

Trimming removed 6 bases at V and 5 bases at J, with 13 bases between. This CDR3 has 14 amino acids. Germline loops: CDR1 LGHNT, CDR2 FRNRAP. UMIs and a universal primer site were added when TCR cDNA was made by 5'RACE template switching. TCRdb recomputed calls from the 5' RACE reads with MiXCR, one row per CDR3 protein. The sample holds around 160,000 distinct CDR3 sequences, about 7% seen once. This chain joins TRBV12-5 and TRBJ1-4; possibly TRBD1 for D (5 bases). The sample in question was CD4+ T cells sorted from PBMCs, obtained around 5 days after the first yellow fever vaccination. The TCR originated in a man aged 18 to 29 who received the YFV17D yellow fever vaccine. This chain's CDR3 is CASGWGEGNEKLFF. The CDR3, as DNA: TGTGCTAGTGGATGGGGGGAAGGGAATGAAAAACTGTTTTTT.